Listed below are T cell receptor beta chains from one sample, sequenced in a study of OX40 agonist ivuxolimab in advanced cancers. Clones were read by immunoSEQ multiplex PCR, and TCRdb kept only the in-frame ones, dropping some. The sample holds tens of thousands of clones, roughly three quarters seen once. Material: CD4+ or CD8+ T cells sorted from blood, obtained in a trial of the OX40 agonist ivuxolimab. Source of these receptors: an adult with an advanced solid tumor such as melanoma, head and neck, liver or kidney cancer. Each CDR3 is given with its conserved first and last residue.

TRBV7-8	TRBJ1-1	CASSLRDRRTEAFF
TRBV4-3	TRBJ2-5	CASSQEAVGGSGWTQYF
TRBV7-2	TRBJ2-7	CASSQAGGLGEQYF
TRBV19	TRBJ2-7	CASSLTGGGYEQYF
TRBV6-5	TRBJ2-7	CASRRQGLTYEQYF
TRBV27	TRBJ2-3	CASSGQGTDTQYF
TRBV2	TRBJ2-7	CASSDTRDNSYEQYF
TRBV18	TRBJ2-3	CASRPGQGATDTQYF
TRBV7-2	TRBJ2-3	CASSFKRTSGVYADTQYF
TRBV7-2	TRBJ2-5	CASSLFGETQYF
TRBV7-9	TRBJ2-5	CASNLFGPETQYF
TRBV5-6	TRBJ2-1	CASSLEIVREWQFF
TRBV6-5	TRBJ2-1	CASHRGRSDEQFF
TRBV5-1	TRBJ2-4	CASSLGILLAKNIQYF
TRBV28	TRBJ2-4	CASNPTRTATQNIQYF
TRBV5-1	TRBJ2-3	CASSLQGPDTQYF
TRBV7-2	TRBJ2-4	CASSLGAVAKNIQYF
TRBV29-1	TRBJ2-7	CSVGMTRYEQYF
TRBV6-5	TRBJ1-2	CASKSFNYGYTF
TRBV19	TRBJ1-2	CAGGPSWGYTF
TRBV5-6	TRBJ2-7	CASSPPSWTGTHEQYF
TRBV7-2	TRBJ1-2	CASSLGQGYGYTF
TRBV6-1	TRBJ1-5	CASLGSVFGNQPQHF
TRBV5-5	TRBJ2-5	CASSWDPTGKETQYF
TRBV11-2	TRBJ2-3	CASSLLLGGSTDTQYF
TRBV4-1	TRBJ2-7	CASSQEWTGGYEQYF
TRBV29-1	TRBJ1-5	CSVGPQPQHF
TRBV6-1	TRBJ2-2	CASSPGGAGTGELFF
TRBV6-1	TRBJ2-1	CASTKTSSYNEQFF